What follows describes a single TCR beta chain. The data derive from a study of tumour-infiltrating T cells in Burkitt lymphoma. Study-level background: The Burkitt lymphoma cohort spanned all epidemiological subtypes.

This table comes from immunoSEQ multiplex PCR, and its TCRdb copy is limited to in-frame clones, with some not included. The sample records about 3,300 clones, roughly 15% being singletons. CDR1 is ENHRY, CDR2 SYGVKD, per germline. Trimming left V 8 bases short and J 7 bases short, with 11 bases between. The CDR3 extends over 12 amino acids. Source material: tumor tissue. The rearrangement joins TRBV10-3 to TRBJ2-2, with D maybe TRBD2 (7 bases). The source of this sequence is a human donor with Burkitt lymphoma. CDR3 sequence reads: CAIGGAIGELFF. CDR3 in DNA: TGTGCCATCGGGGGGGCCATCGGGGAGCTGTTTTTT.